Below are 2 T cell receptor beta chains sequenced from a single sample in a study of shared clonotypes between healthy human individuals (dated by TCRdb to the early 2020s). Library preparation employed the immunoSEQ multiplex PCR assay. The table comes from immuneACCESS by way of TCRdb, which keeps in-frame sequences with V and J called. Part of the clones is missing from these tables; in studies checked, under half for an unresolved V gene and the rest for unknown reasons. The sample has 2 million or so clones on record, roughly 94% of them singletons. The ten top clones hold more than 0.1% of the sample. Sequencing was performed on naive CD4+ T cells sorted from blood. The cell subset or site label on this specimen signifies: CD45RA+ positively selected. The receptors stem from a man aged 18 to 30 in good health.

V is TRBV5-1 and J is TRBJ2-1, with 11 bases that match TRBD2. From germline, CDR1 is SGHRS and CDR2 YFSETQ. CDR3 length: 17 amino acids. The V gene end was trimmed by 0 bases and the J gene end by 8 bases; junction bases not matched to a gene: 10. CDR3 in DNA: TGCGCCAGCAGCTTGGCCGGGGTAGCGGGAGGGTTCGATGAGCAGTTCTTC. It specifies CASSLAGVAGGFDEQFF.

The rearrangement links TRBV5-1 to TRBJ2-7; 8 bases match TRBD1. Per the germline V gene, CDR1 is SGHRS and CDR2 is YFSETQ. The CDR3 is 14 residues long. J was trimmed by 6 bases and V by 0 bases; bases with no gene match: 5. Here the CDR3 reads CASSLGDRIFEQYF. DNA for the CDR3: TGCGCCAGCAGCTTGGGGGACAGGATTTTCGAGCAGTACTTC. Combining the CDR3 with reference TRBV5-1 and TRBJ2-7 gives the whole variable domain KAGVTQTPRYLIKTRGQQVTLSCSPISGHRSVSWYQQTPGQGLQFLFEYFSETQRNKGNFPGRFSGRQFSNSRSEMNVSTLELGDSALYLCASSLGDRIFEQYFGPGTRLTVT.